The clone carrying this T cell receptor beta chain came up once. Germline V gene sequence: CDR1 MNHEY, CDR2 SMNVEV (reference sequence). Trimming left V 2 bases short and J 2 bases short, with 13 bases between. This CDR3 has 15 residues. TCRdb keeps only in-frame clones here, not all; method: immunoSEQ multiplex PCR. The sample includes about 160,000 clones, about four fifths seen only once; the top ten take about 7.8%. The data are from a study of blood T cell repertoires in COVID-19. The sample consisted of peripheral blood. The chain combines TRBV27 with TRBJ2-7, with D possibly matching TRBD2 (6 bases). The sequence came from a woman aged 55 to 70 with COVID-19, enrolled during active disease. The DNA of the CDR3 is TGTGCCAGCAGTTTAAGACTAGGCGGCACCTACGAGCAGTACTTC. It specifies CASSLRLGGTYEQYF.